The 7 T cell receptor beta chains below were found in one sample sequenced in a study of CD8 T cells in Susac syndrome. RNA amounts of 0.5 to 1 ug underwent reverse transcription with random hexamers. MiXCR, applied by TCRdb to the immunoSEQ multiplex PCR reads, yields one record per CDR3 protein. The sample yields under 550,000 distinct CDR3 sequences, around 83% seen once. Source material: CD8+ T cells from PBMCs. All receptors come from a human donor with multiple sclerosis.

The gene calls are TRBV3-1 and TRBJ2-1, with 10 bases fitting TRBD2. Germline V gene data show CDR1 as LGHDT and CDR2 as YNNKEL (reference sequence). The V gene end was trimmed by 2 bases and the J gene end by 5 bases; junction bases not matched to a gene: 15. There are 19 residues in the CDR3. The CDR3 region is CASSQYQPGGTSVDNEQFF. The CDR3 nucleotides are TGTGCCAGCAGCCAATACCAACCAGGCGGGACTAGCGTCGACAATGAGCAGTTCTTC.

V and J are TRBV5-1 and TRBJ2-7; the match to TRBD2 covers 12 bases. From germline, CDR1 is SGHRS and CDR2 YFSETQ. The V and J ends lost 5 bases and 3 bases, in that order; junction bases with no gene match: 6. The CDR3 extends over 15 amino acids. In DNA, the CDR3 is TGCGCCAGCAGAGAACTAGCGGGAGGTGGCTACGAGCAGTACTTC. This encodes CASRELAGGGYEQYF.

CDR3: CASSLGTSGKTQYF. DNA for the CDR3: TGTGCCAGCAGTTTAGGTACTAGCGGAAAGACCCAGTACTTC. The chain couples TRBV27 to TRBJ2-5; 8 nucleotides agree with TRBD2. Germline loops: CDR1 MNHEY, CDR2 SMNVEV (reference sequence). This CDR3 comprises 14 residues. Losses at the gene ends were 2 bases for V and 6 bases for J; bases not matched to a gene: 5.

This clonotype has more than one count but fewer than ten. The chain is built from TRBV5-1 and TRBJ2-7; 9 bases line up with TRBD1. With 7 bases clipped from V and 5 bases from J, the junction kept 7 bases outside the gene matches. The CDR3 totals 13 residues. Germline lookup yields CDR1 SGHRS and CDR2 YFSETQ. CDR3 in amino acids: CASALQGANEQYF. The CDR3 DNA sequence: TGCGCCAGCGCATTACAGGGGGCCAACGAGCAGTACTTC.

The genes are TRBV4-1 and TRBJ2-5, with no clear D. This CDR3 is 14 amino acids long. Germline V gene data show CDR1 as MGHRA and CDR2 as YSYEKL. Trimming took 6 bases from V and 1 from J, leaving 12 bases between them. CDR3 loop: CASSPHMTQETQYF. CDR3 in DNA: TGCGCCAGCAGTCCCCACATGACCCAAGAGACCCAGTACTTC.

The chain carries TRBV6-5 and TRBJ2-1; a weak D match, TRBD1 (5 bases). The CDR3 spans 16 residues. V lost 0 bases, J lost 7 bases, and 16 bases lay in between. Germline V gives CDR1 MNHEY, CDR2 SVGAGI. CDR3 region: CASSYSEWGQSNEQFF. The CDR3 DNA sequence: TGTGCCAGCAGTTACTCGGAGTGGGGCCAAAGTAATGAGCAGTTCTTC.

The chain couples TRBV7-6 to TRBJ1-5; D perhaps matches TRBD1 (6 bases). The CDR3 is 15 residues long. Trimming removed 5 bases from V and 2 bases from J, with 13 bases in between. Germline V gene lookup returns CDR1 SGHVS and CDR2 FNYEAQ. The CDR3 DNA follows: TGTGCCAGCAGCCCCAGGGGTACGGGCAATCAGCCCCAGCATTTT. Its protein product is CASSPRGTGNQPQHF.